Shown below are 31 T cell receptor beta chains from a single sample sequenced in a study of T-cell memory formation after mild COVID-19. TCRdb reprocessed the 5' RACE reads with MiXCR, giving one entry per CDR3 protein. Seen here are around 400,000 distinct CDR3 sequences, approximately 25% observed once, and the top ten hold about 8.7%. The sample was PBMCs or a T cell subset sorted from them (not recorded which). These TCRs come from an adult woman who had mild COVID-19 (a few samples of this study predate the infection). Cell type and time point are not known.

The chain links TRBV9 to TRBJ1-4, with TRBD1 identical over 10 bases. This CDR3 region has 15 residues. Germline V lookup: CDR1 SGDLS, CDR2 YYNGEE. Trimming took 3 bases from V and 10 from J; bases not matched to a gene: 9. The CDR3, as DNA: TGTGCCAGCAGCGCCCTGACAGGGGGCGTCGGAAAACTGTTTTTT. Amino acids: CASSALTGGVGKLFF.

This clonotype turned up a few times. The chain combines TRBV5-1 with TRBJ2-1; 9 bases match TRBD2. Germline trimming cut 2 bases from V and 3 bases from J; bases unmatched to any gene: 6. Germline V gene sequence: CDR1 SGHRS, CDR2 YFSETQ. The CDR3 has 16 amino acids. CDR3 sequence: CASSFQRGDVYNEQFF. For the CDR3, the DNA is TGCGCCAGCAGCTTTCAGCGGGGGGACGTCTACAATGAGCAGTTCTTC.

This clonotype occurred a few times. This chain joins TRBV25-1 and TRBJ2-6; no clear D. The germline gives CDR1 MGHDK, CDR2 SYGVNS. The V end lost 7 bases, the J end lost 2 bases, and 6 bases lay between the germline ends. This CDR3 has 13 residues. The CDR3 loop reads CASTLTGANVLTF. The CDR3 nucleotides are TGTGCCAGCACCCTAACTGGGGCCAACGTCCTGACTTTC.

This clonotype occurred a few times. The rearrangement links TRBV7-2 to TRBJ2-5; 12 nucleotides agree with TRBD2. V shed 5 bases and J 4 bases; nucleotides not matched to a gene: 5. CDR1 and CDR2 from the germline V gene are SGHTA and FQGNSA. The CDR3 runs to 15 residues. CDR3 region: CASSASGRVLETQYF. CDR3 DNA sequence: TGTGCCAGCAGCGCTAGCGGGAGGGTTCTAGAGACCCAGTACTTC.

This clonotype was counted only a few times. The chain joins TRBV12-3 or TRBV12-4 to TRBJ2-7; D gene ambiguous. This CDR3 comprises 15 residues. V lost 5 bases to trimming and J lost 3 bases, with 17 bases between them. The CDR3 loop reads CASSPRKASFYEQYF. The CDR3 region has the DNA TGTGCCAGCAGTCCCAGAAAGGCTAGTTTCTACGAGCAGTACTTC.

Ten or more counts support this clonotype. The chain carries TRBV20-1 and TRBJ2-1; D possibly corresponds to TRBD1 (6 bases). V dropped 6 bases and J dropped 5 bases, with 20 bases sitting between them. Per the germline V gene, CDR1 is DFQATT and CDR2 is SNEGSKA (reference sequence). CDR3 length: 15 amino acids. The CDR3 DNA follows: TGCAGTGCGGTTAGGACAGCTGTTACCCACAATGAGCAGTTCTTC. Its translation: CSAVRTAVTHNEQFF.

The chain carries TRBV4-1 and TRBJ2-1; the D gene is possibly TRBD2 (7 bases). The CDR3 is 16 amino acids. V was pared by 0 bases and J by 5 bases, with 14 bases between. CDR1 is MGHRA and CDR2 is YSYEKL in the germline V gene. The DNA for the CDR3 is TGCGCCAGCAGCCAAGATCGTACCGGGGGGCACAATGAGCAGTTCTTC. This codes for CASSQDRTGGHNEQFF.

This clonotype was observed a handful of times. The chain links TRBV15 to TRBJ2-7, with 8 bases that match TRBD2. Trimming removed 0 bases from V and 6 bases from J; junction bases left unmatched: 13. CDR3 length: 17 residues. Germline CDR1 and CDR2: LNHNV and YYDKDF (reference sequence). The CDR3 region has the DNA TGTGCCACCAGCAGAGAGTCTTCGTGGGGAACTAGCGGCGAGCAGTACTTC. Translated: CATSRESSWGTSGEQYF.

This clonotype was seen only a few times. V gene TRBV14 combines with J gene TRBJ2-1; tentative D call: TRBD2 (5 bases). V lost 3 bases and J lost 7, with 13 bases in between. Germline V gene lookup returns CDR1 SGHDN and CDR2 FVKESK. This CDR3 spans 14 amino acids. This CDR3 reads CASSQVKRGNEQFF. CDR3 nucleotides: TGTGCCAGCAGCCAGGTTAAACGAGGGAATGAGCAGTTCTTC.

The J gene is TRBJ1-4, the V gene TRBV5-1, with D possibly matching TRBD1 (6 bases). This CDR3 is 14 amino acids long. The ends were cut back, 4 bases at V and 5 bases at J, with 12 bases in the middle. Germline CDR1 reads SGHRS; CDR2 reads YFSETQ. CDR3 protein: CASSTQGTNEKLFF. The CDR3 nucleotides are TGCGCCAGCAGCACGCAGGGGACGAATGAAAAACTGTTTTTT.

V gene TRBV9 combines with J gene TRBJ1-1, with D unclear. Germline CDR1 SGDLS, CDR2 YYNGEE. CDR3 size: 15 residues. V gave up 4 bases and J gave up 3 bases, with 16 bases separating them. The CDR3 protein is CASSPPGGPDTEAFF. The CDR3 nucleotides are TGTGCCAGCAGCCCCCCAGGAGGACCGGACACTGAAGCTTTCTTT.

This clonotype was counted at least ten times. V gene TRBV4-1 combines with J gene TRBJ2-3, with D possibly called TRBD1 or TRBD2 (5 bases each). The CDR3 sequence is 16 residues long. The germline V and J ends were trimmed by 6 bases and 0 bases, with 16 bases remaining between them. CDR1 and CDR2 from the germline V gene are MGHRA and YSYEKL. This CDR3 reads CASSHRGETSTDTQYF. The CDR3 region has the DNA TGCGCCAGCAGTCATCGAGGGGAAACTAGCACAGATACGCAGTATTTT.

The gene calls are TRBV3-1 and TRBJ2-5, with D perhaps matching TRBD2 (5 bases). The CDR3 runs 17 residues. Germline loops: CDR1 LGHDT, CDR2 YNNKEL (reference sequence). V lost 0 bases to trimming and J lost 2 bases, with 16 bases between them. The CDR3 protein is CASSQEGMGEGQETQYF. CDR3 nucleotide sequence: TGTGCCAGCAGCCAAGAGGGTATGGGAGAGGGTCAAGAGACCCAGTACTTC.

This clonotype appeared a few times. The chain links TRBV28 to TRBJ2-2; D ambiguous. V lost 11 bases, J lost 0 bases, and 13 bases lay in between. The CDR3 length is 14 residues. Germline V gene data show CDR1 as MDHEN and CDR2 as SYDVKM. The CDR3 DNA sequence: TGTGCCGCGCGTTGGACGGCGAACACCGGGGAGCTGTTTTTT. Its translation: CAARWTANTGELFF.

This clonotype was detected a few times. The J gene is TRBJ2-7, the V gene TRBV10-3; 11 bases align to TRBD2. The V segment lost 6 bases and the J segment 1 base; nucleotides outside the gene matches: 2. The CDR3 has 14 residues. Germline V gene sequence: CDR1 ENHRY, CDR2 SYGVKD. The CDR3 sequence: CAIRTSGKSYEQYF. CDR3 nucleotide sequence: TGTGCCATCAGGACTAGCGGGAAGTCCTACGAGCAGTACTTC.

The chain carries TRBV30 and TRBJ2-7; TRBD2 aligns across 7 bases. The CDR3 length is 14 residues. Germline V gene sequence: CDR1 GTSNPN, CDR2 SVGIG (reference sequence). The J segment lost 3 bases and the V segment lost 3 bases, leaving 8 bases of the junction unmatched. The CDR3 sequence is CAWRVPGGFYEQYF. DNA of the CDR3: TGTGCCTGGAGGGTACCGGGGGGTTTCTACGAGCAGTACTTC.

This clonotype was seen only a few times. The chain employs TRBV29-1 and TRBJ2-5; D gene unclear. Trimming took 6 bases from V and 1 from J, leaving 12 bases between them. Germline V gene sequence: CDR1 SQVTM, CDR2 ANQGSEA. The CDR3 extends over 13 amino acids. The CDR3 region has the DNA TGCAGCGTCCGCGACGGACGCCAAGAGACCCAGTACTTC. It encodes CSVRDGRQETQYF.

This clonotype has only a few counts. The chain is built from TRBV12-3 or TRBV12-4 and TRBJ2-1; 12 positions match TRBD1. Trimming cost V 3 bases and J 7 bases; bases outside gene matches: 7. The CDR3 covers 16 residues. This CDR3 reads CASSFSGTGGRNEQFF. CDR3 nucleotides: TGTGCCAGCAGTTTTTCCGGGACAGGGGGCCGGAATGAGCAGTTCTTC.

The CDR3 DNA reads TGTGCCAGCAGTAACTTCAAACGGGGACTAGGGTTCCCAGATACGCAGTATTTT. It translates to CASSNFKRGLGFPDTQYF. This chain links TRBV12-3 or TRBV12-4 with TRBJ2-3; TRBD2 matches at 8 bases. The V and J ends lost 5 bases and 4 bases, in that order; junction bases with no gene match: 17. There are 18 residues in the CDR3.

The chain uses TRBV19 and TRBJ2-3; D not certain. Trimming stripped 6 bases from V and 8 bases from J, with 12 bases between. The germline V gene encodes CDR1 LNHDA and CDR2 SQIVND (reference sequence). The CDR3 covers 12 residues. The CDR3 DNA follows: TGTGCCAGTAGCCCCAAAATGAGTACGCAGTATTTT. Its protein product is CASSPKMSTQYF.

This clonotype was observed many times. The CDR3 DNA is TGCGCCAGCAGCGCCGGGACAGACCTCTTCACAGATACGCAGTATTTT. Protein product: CASSAGTDLFTDTQYF. V and J are TRBV5-1 and TRBJ2-3; 7 nucleotides line up with TRBD1. With V trimmed by 4 bases and J by 2 bases, 10 bases remained unmatched. Germline V gives CDR1 SGHRS, CDR2 YFSETQ. The CDR3 has 16 residues.

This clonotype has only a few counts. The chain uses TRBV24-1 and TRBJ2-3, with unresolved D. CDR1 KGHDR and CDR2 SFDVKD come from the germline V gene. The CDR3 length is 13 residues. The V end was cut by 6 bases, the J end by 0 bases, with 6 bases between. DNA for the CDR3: TGTGCCACCAGTATTTCTAGCACAGATACGCAGTATTTT. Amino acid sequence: CATSISSTDTQYF.

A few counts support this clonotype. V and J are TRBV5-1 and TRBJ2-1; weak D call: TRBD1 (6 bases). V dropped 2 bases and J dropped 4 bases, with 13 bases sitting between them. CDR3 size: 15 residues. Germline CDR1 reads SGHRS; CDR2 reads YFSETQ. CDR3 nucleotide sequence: TGCGCCAGCAGCTTTGGACAGAGTAATTACAATGAGCAGTTCTTC. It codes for CASSFGQSNYNEQFF.

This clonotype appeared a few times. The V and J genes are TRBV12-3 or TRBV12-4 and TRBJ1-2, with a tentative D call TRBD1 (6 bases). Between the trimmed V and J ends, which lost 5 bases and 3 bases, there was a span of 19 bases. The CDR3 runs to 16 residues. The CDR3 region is CASSPSWGAPDYGYTF. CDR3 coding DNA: TGTGCCAGCAGTCCCTCCTGGGGGGCTCCGGACTATGGCTACACCTTC.

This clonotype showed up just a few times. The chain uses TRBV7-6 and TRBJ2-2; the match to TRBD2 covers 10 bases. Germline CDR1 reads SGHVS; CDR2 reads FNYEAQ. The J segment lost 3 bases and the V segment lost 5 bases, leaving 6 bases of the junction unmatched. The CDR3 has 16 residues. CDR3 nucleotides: TGTGCCAGCAGCGCAAGCGGGGGGGCACACACCGGGGAGCTGTTTTTT. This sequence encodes CASSASGGAHTGELFF.

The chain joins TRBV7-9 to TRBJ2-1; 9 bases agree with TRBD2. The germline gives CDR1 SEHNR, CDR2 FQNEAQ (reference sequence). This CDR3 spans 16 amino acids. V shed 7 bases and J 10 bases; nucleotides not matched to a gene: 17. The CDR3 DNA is TGTGCCAGCATTCTCAGGGGACTAGCATACGGAGAGGAGCAGTTCTTC. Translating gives CASILRGLAYGEEQFF.

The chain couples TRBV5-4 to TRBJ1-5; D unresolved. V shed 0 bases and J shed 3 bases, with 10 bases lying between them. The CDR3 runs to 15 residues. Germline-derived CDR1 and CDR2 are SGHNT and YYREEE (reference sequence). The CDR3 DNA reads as TGTGCCAGCAGCTTGGCCGGCGGTAACAATCAGCCCCAGCATTTT. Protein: CASSLAGGNNQPQHF.

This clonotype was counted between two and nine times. CDR3 loop: CASRTPWTESSSGANVLTF. Written as DNA, the CDR3 is TGTGCCAGCAGAACTCCTTGGACCGAGTCAAGCTCTGGGGCCAACGTCCTGACTTTC. The rearrangement joins TRBV6-6 to TRBJ2-6, with unresolved D. V was shortened by 6 bases and J by 0 bases, with 21 bases between the two germline ends. CDR3 length equals 19 residues. Germline CDR1 reads MNHNY; CDR2 reads SVGAGI (reference sequence).

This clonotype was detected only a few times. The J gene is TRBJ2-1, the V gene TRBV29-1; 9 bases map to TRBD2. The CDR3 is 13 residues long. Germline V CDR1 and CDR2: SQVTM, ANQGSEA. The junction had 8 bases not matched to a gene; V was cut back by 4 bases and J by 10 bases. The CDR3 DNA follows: TGCAGCGTTGCTGCGACTAGCGGCGGGGAGCAGTTCTTC. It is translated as CSVAATSGGEQFF.

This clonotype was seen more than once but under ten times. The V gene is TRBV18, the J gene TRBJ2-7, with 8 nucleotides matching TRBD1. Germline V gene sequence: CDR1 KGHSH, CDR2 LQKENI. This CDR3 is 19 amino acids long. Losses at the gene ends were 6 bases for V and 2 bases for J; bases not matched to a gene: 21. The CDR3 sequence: CASSQRTGIHLMAAYEQYF. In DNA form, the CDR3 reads TGTGCCAGCTCTCAACGGACAGGGATCCATCTCATGGCAGCCTACGAGCAGTACTTC.

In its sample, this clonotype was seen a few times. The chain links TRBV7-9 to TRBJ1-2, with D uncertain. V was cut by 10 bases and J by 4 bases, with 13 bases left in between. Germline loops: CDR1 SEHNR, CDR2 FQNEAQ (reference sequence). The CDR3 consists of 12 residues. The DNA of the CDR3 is TGTGCCACCCGGAGTCCTTTCTATGGCTACACCTTC. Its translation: CATRSPFYGYTF.